The next 28 T cell receptor beta chains were all read from a single sample in a study of shared clonotypes between healthy human individuals. Generated by immunoSEQ multiplex PCR, the TCRdb table keeps only in-frame clones and is missing some. The sample contains 550,000 to 750,000 clones, less than 97% of which appear only once. Naive CD8 cells comprised CD45RO-negative, CCR7-positively selected cells, excluding terminally differentiated effector memory CD45RA+ cells. The sample was naive CD8+ T cells sorted from blood. These receptors came from a woman in her thirties in good health.

The chain carries TRBV7-2 and TRBJ1-1; 10 bases are a match to TRBD1. Trimming at V came to 5 bases and at J to 1 base, leaving 10 bases not matched to a gene. The germline gives CDR1 SGHTA, CDR2 FQGNSA. CDR3 length: 17 amino acids. CDR3 nucleotide sequence: TGTGCCAGCAGCCTGGGACAGGGGAACCCCCGGAACACTGAAGCTTTCTTT. Translating it yields CASSLGQGNPRNTEAFF. The complete variable domain, with remaining parts taken from reference TRBV7-2 and TRBJ1-1, reads GAGVSQSPSNKVTEKGKDVELRCDPISGHTALYWYRQSLGQGLEFLIYFQGNSAPDKSGLPSDRFSAERTGGSVSTLTIQRTQQEDSAVYLCASSLGQGNPRNTEAFFGQGTRLTVV.

The chain carries TRBV7-3 and TRBJ2-6; 9 bases are shared with TRBD1. The CDR3 covers 18 residues. Germline assignment: CDR1 SGHTA and CDR2 FQGTGA. Losses at the gene ends were 2 bases for V and 2 bases for J; bases not matched to a gene: 7. CDR3 nucleotide sequence: TGTGCCAGCAGCTTATATCGGGACAGGGCTGCTGGGGCCAACGTCCTGACTTTC. Its translation: CASSLYRDRAAGANVLTF.

V usage is TRBV23-1 and J usage is TRBJ1-1; 10 nucleotides match TRBD1. TRBV23-1 is labeled an ORF, and its function is uncertain. This CDR3 has 15 residues. Germline trimming cut 2 bases from V and 5 bases from J; bases unmatched to any gene: 5. The CDR3 nucleotides read TGCGCCAGCAGTCAAGGGGGACAGGGGTGGACTGAAGCTTTCTTT. The encoded protein is CASSQGGQGWTEAFF.

This clone is a singleton in its sample. The chain couples TRBV7-2 to TRBJ1-2; D may be TRBD1 (5 bases). This CDR3 has 12 residues. The germline V gene has CDR1 SGHTA and CDR2 FQGNSA. The germline V and J ends were trimmed by 5 bases and 8 bases, with 12 bases remaining between them. For the CDR3, the DNA is TGTGCCAGCAGCCCAGGGAGTACGGGCTACACCTTC. Its protein product is CASSPGSTGYTF.

This clone was seen only once. The J gene is TRBJ1-2, the V gene TRBV13; D is ambiguous. The CDR3 extends over 15 amino acids. Germline values: CDR1 PRHDT, CDR2 FYEKMQ (reference sequence). V was shortened by 2 bases and J by 6 bases, with 16 bases between the two germline ends. DNA for the CDR3: TGTGCCAGCAGCTTAATCAAGGCGGGGTTCGATGGCTACACCTTC. It encodes CASSLIKAGFDGYTF.

V is TRBV9 and J is TRBJ1-1; possibly TRBD1 for D (5 bases). The CDR3 has 18 amino acids. Per the germline V gene, CDR1 is SGDLS and CDR2 is YYNGEE. Deletions cut 4 bases from V and 3 bases from J, with 25 bases between. CDR3 sequence (DNA): TGTGCCAGCAGCCCCCGTTTAGTAGTCCAAAGAGGGGACACTGAAGCTTTCTTT. Encoded protein: CASSPRLVVQRGDTEAFF.

A remark on this clone: Since the CDR3 does not end with the conserved phenylalanine or tryptophan, this likely comes from a read error. It is unclear where the CDR3 begins or ends on the DNA, so no DNA is shown, and the CDR3 is as TCRdb lists it. The V and J genes are TRBV11-3 and TRBJ1-1; the table's D gene call, TRBD1, was not cross checked with the DNA. The CDR3 region is 12 residues in length, termini included. Germline lookup yields CDR1 SGHNT and CDR2 YENEEA. The CDR3 here is CASSPQPQGWVP.

This chain connects TRBV28 to TRBJ1-2; possible D gene TRBD1, 6 bases. V dropped 2 bases and J dropped 3 bases, with 10 bases sitting between them. The CDR3 has 14 amino acids. Looked up from germline, CDR1 is MDHEN and CDR2 is SYDVKM. The CDR3 loop reads CASSLDRMDYGYTF. In DNA form, the CDR3 reads TGTGCCAGCAGTTTAGACAGGATGGACTATGGCTACACCTTC.

A single count supports this clone. The chain uses TRBV6-1 and TRBJ2-3; 8 bases fit TRBD1. V trimming: 2 bases; J trimming: 2 bases; junction bases outside the gene matches: 6. From germline, CDR1 is MNHNS and CDR2 SASEGT. The CDR3 runs 16 residues. This CDR3 is CASSERTGLNTDTQYF. The CDR3 DNA follows: TGTGCCAGCAGTGAACGGACAGGGCTTAACACAGATACGCAGTATTTT.

V usage is TRBV7-9 and J usage is TRBJ2-2; a possible D gene is TRBD2 (6 bases). The V end was cut by 4 bases, the J end by 5 bases, with 17 bases between. This CDR3 contains 16 residues. In germline, CDR1 is SEHNR, CDR2 FQNEAQ (reference sequence). In DNA, the CDR3 is TGTGCCAGCAGCTCCCCTAGGACTACAAAGACCGGGGAGCTGTTTTTT. It codes for CASSSPRTTKTGELFF.

V is TRBV11-2 and J is TRBJ1-3; 8 nucleotides align to TRBD1. The CDR3 has 16 amino acids. The V and J ends lost 8 bases and 0 bases, in that order; junction bases with no gene match: 9. CDR1 SGHAT and CDR2 FQNNGV come from the germline V gene. DNA for the CDR3: TGTGCCAGCGGGAGGGCTACAGGGGGCTCTGGAAACACCATATATTTT. Amino acids: CASGRATGGSGNTIYF. Full variable domain (rest looked up from reference TRBV11-2 and TRBJ1-3): EAGVAQSPRYKIIEKRQSVAFWCNPISGHATLYWYQQILGQGPKLLIQFQNNGVVDDSQLPKDRFSAERLKGVDSTLKIQPAKLEDSAVYLCASGRATGGSGNTIYFGEGSWLTVV.

For the CDR3, the DNA is TGTGCCAGCCACGCTGGGGGATACGAGCAGTACTTC. Translating it yields CASHAGGYEQYF. The rearrangement links TRBV5-6 to TRBJ2-7, with D perhaps being TRBD1 or TRBD2 (5 bases each). This CDR3 has 12 residues. The germline CDR1 and CDR2 sequences are SGHDT and YYEEEE. Trimming cost V 7 bases and J 4 bases, with 12 bases left between them.

J is TRBJ1-2 and V is TRBV28; D not resolved. Germline V lookup: CDR1 MDHEN, CDR2 SYDVKM. The CDR3 has 12 amino acids. The V and J ends lost 8 bases and 1 base respectively, with 8 bases between them. The CDR3 is CASSEGNYGYTF. Here the CDR3 DNA reads TGTGCCAGCTCGGAGGGTAACTATGGCTACACCTTC.

This clone was recorded only once. This sequence joins TRBV28 and TRBJ2-1; possibly TRBD1 for D (5 bases). Germline assignment: CDR1 MDHEN and CDR2 SYDVKM. Trimming removed 9 bases from V and 5 bases from J, with 11 bases in between. The length of the CDR3 is 12 residues. CDR3 loop: CASRGLDNEQFF. CDR3 bases: TGTGCCAGTAGGGGTTTGGACAATGAGCAGTTCTTC.

J is TRBJ1-2 and V is TRBV5-1; 10 bases align to TRBD1. V trimming: 3 bases; J trimming: 2 bases; junction bases outside the gene matches: 7. The germline V gene has CDR1 SGHRS and CDR2 YFSETQ. There are 16 residues in the CDR3. The CDR3 sequence: CASSYGTGELNYGYTF. In DNA form, the CDR3 reads TGCGCCAGCAGCTACGGGACAGGGGAGTTAAACTATGGCTACACCTTC.

The rearrangement uses TRBV5-1 and TRBJ2-1, with 8 bases aligning to TRBD2. Trimming removed 1 base from V and 7 bases from J; junction bases left unmatched: 4. This CDR3 comprises 14 residues. Germline V gene sequence: CDR1 SGHRS, CDR2 YFSETQ. CDR3 sequence reads: CASSLTSGGNEQFF. CDR3 nucleotides: TGCGCCAGCAGCTTGACTAGCGGAGGGAATGAGCAGTTCTTC.

As for this clone: The sample carries other DNA sequences with the same CDR3. V gene TRBV9 combines with J gene TRBJ2-2; a possible D gene is TRBD2 (6 bases). Deletions cut 2 bases from V and 6 bases from J, with 8 bases between. The CDR3 is 13 amino acids. Germline V lookup: CDR1 SGDLS, CDR2 YYNGEE. This chain's CDR3 is CASSVGGSGELFF. In DNA form, the CDR3 reads TGTGCCAGCAGCGTTGGGGGGTCCGGGGAGCTGTTTTTT.

The genes are TRBV10-1 and TRBJ1-1; TRBD1 matches at 11 bases. Germline CDR1 WNHNN, CDR2 SYGVQD (reference sequence). Germline trimming cut 3 bases from V and 6 bases from J; bases unmatched to any gene: 6. There are 15 residues in the CDR3. In DNA form, the CDR3 reads TGCGCCAGCAGTGACCTACGGGGACAGGGGGCTGAAGCTTTCTTT. Translating gives CASSDLRGQGAEAFF.

The chain joins TRBV27 to TRBJ1-1; the D is unclear. Germline lookup yields CDR1 MNHEY and CDR2 SMNVEV (reference sequence). The CDR3 sequence is 14 residues long. The V gene lost 6 bases and the J gene lost 8 bases, with 19 bases spanning the gap. In nucleotides, the CDR3 is TGTGCCAGCAGCCCCACAGCACTCAATGTAGAAGCTTTCTTT. Protein product: CASSPTALNVEAFF.

V usage is TRBV28 and J usage is TRBJ2-5; D remains unclear. The end of the DNA is better explained by TRBJ2-7, so the J call may be wrong. The CDR3 consists of 14 residues. Germline CDR1 reads MDHEN; CDR2 reads SYDVKM. CDR3: CASSFGLEFYEQYF. The DNA for the CDR3 is TGTGCCAGCAGTTTCGGGTTAGAATTCTACGAGCAGTACTTC.

The chain links TRBV30 to TRBJ1-2; D is possibly TRBD1 (5 bases). Germline lookup yields CDR1 GTSNPN and CDR2 SVGIG (reference sequence). V shed 7 bases and J shed 5 bases, with 14 bases lying between them. This CDR3 spans 12 amino acids. The CDR3 DNA reads TGTGCCTCAACCCGAGGGGCTTATGGCTACACCTTC. Residues: CASTRGAYGYTF.

This chain connects TRBV9 to TRBJ2-1; the D gene is possibly TRBD1 (8 bases). V lost 4 bases to trimming and J lost 1 base, with 18 bases between them. The CDR3 consists of 17 residues. The germline CDR1 and CDR2 sequences are SGDLS and YYNGEE. The CDR3 sequence is CASSISDRGGSYNEQFF. The CDR3 region has the DNA TGTGCCAGCAGCATATCCGACAGGGGAGGGTCCTACAATGAGCAGTTCTTC.

The chain links TRBV7-6 to TRBJ2-5; the D gene is possibly TRBD1 (6 bases). CDR3 size: 13 residues. The germline V and J ends were trimmed by 2 bases and 4 bases, with 8 bases remaining between them. The germline V gene has CDR1 SGHVS and CDR2 FNYEAQ. This CDR3 is CASSLHRAETQYF. DNA of the CDR3: TGTGCCAGCAGCTTACACAGGGCAGAGACCCAGTACTTC.

This rearrangement joins TRBV28 to TRBJ1-1, with unresolved D. This CDR3 spans 16 amino acids. Germline V CDR1 and CDR2: MDHEN, SYDVKM. Trimming removed 6 bases from V and 1 base from J, with 18 bases in between. The CDR3 here is CASSIRREVGNTEAFF. CDR3 coding DNA: TGTGCCAGCAGCATCAGGCGGGAGGTTGGGAACACTGAAGCTTTCTTT.

Written as DNA, the CDR3 is TGTGCCAGCAGCCCGACTCTAGCGTCCTACGAGCAGTACTTC. Translating it yields CASSPTLASYEQYF. V and J are TRBV6-5 and TRBJ2-7; a weak D match, TRBD2 (6 bases). Germline loops: CDR1 MNHEY, CDR2 SVGAGI. The V and J ends lost 6 bases and 1 base respectively, with 13 bases between them. The CDR3 length is 14 residues.

This chain joins TRBV4-1 and TRBJ2-1; TRBD2 is a possible D gene (6 bases). V was clipped by 5 bases and J by 8 bases, with 22 bases between them. This CDR3 is built from 16 residues. Per germline, CDR1 MGHRA and CDR2 YSYEKL. DNA for the CDR3: TGCGCCAGCAGCGGCACCCTCAGCGGGCGGGGCGATGAGCAGTTCTTC. It translates to CASSGTLSGRGDEQFF.

This clone was found a few times. The rearrangement uses TRBV19 and TRBJ1-5, with unresolved D. This CDR3 has 15 amino acids. The V end was cut by 5 bases, the J end by 0 bases, with 11 bases between. Germline assignment: CDR1 LNHDA and CDR2 SQIVND (reference sequence). The CDR3 is CASSWAGISNQPQHF. Here the CDR3 DNA reads TGTGCCAGTAGTTGGGCGGGGATTAGCAATCAGCCCCAGCATTTT.

The V call is TRBV19, the J call TRBJ1-5; no firm D call. The V end lost 3 bases, the J end lost 5 bases, and 14 bases lay between the germline ends. The CDR3 runs 15 residues. Germline V gene sequence: CDR1 LNHDA, CDR2 SQIVND (reference sequence). In nucleotides, the CDR3 is TGTGCCAGTAGTATCCTGCCGATATCCGATCAGCCCCAGCATTTT. Amino acid sequence: CASSILPISDQPQHF.